These T cell receptor beta chains were read from a single sample in a study of cytomegalovirus exposure and HLA in healthy donors. Produced via immunoSEQ multiplex PCR; TCRdb's table is partial and in-frame only. The sample contains some 140,000 clones, about 80% of which appear only once. The sequenced material came from PBMCs. The receptors originated from a male donor in good health and CMV-seropositive. CDR3s include the opening cysteine and the closing phenylalanine or tryptophan. Each record gives: clone size, V gene, D gene, J gene, CDR3 protein, CDR3 DNA. The D gene is left open where the match is weak. Clone size is shown for a subset of rows, as once, few, many or a class of expanded clone.

clone_size: .
v_call: TRBV5-4
d_call: TRBD1
j_call: TRBJ2-7
cdr3_aa: CASSLWTGGDEQYF
cdr3_nt: TGTGCCAGCAGCTTGTGGACAGGGGGCGACGAGCAGTACTTC

clone_size: few
v_call: TRBV19
d_call: .
j_call: TRBJ2-3
cdr3_aa: CASKWTASTDTQYF
cdr3_nt: TGTGCCAGTAAGTGGACAGCTAGCACAGATACGCAGTATTTT

clone_size: .
v_call: TRBV19
d_call: TRBD2
j_call: TRBJ2-2
cdr3_aa: CASSPYLGGRDATGELFF
cdr3_nt: TGTGCCAGTAGTCCCTATCTGGGCGGGAGGGACGCCACCGGGGAGCTGTTTTTT

clone_size: .
v_call: TRBV7-2
d_call: .
j_call: TRBJ2-5
cdr3_aa: CASSSRPGSGETQYF
cdr3_nt: TGTGCCAGCAGCTCACGTCCGGGGTCCGGGGAGACCCAGTACTTC

clone_size: once
v_call: TRBV29-1
d_call: TRBD2
j_call: TRBJ2-7
cdr3_aa: CSVEGRLAGRYEQYF
cdr3_nt: TGCAGCGTTGAGGGTCGGCTAGCGGGTCGGTACGAGCAGTACTTC

clone_size: .
v_call: TRBV28
d_call: TRBD1
j_call: TRBJ2-5
cdr3_aa: CASRLGQRETQYF
cdr3_nt: TGTGCCAGCAGACTGGGACAGCGAGAGACCCAGTACTTC

clone_size: .
v_call: TRBV28
d_call: .
j_call: TRBJ1-2
cdr3_aa: CASSLGQPSGYGYTF
cdr3_nt: TGTGCCAGCAGTTTAGGACAGCCTAGTGGCTATGGCTACACCTTC

clone_size: .
v_call: TRBV2
d_call: TRBD2
j_call: TRBJ2-7
cdr3_aa: CASLDGLWGEGYEQYF
cdr3_nt: TGTGCCAGCCTTGACGGCCTCTGGGGGGAGGGTTACGAGCAGTACTTC

clone_size: .
v_call: TRBV7-8
d_call: TRBD1
j_call: TRBJ2-7
cdr3_aa: CASSPGQGPSYEQYF
cdr3_nt: TGTGCCAGCAGCCCGGGACAGGGGCCCTCCTACGAGCAGTACTTC

clone_size: .
v_call: TRBV29-1
d_call: TRBD2
j_call: TRBJ2-3
cdr3_aa: CSAPTLAGERTDTQYF
cdr3_nt: TGCAGCGCCCCCACCCTAGCGGGAGAGCGCACAGATACGCAGTATTTT

clone_size: .
v_call: TRBV2
d_call: TRBD1
j_call: TRBJ2-7
cdr3_aa: CASSLGQAWTYEQYF
cdr3_nt: TGTGCCAGCAGCCTCGGACAGGCCTGGACCTACGAGCAGTACTTC

clone_size: .
v_call: TRBV6-1
d_call: TRBD1
j_call: TRBJ2-7
cdr3_aa: CASRFGQGAYEQYF
cdr3_nt: TGTGCCAGCAGGTTCGGACAGGGGGCCTACGAGCAGTACTTC

clone_size: .
v_call: TRBV2
d_call: TRBD1
j_call: TRBJ2-3
cdr3_aa: CASSGTDLTDTQYF
cdr3_nt: TGTGCCAGTTCCGGGACAGACCTCACAGATACGCAGTATTTT

clone_size: .
v_call: TRBV4-1
d_call: TRBD1
j_call: TRBJ1-2
cdr3_aa: CASSQPRDRAGYTF
cdr3_nt: TGCGCCAGCAGCCAACCCCGGGACAGGGCCGGCTACACCTTC

clone_size: .
v_call: TRBV7-2
d_call: .
j_call: TRBJ2-1
cdr3_aa: CASSLDYQSGKQFF
cdr3_nt: TGTGCCAGCAGCTTGGACTACCAAAGTGGGAAGCAGTTCTTC

clone_size: few
v_call: TRBV2
d_call: .
j_call: TRBJ2-1
cdr3_aa: CASSPRGGATRNEQFF
cdr3_nt: TGTGCCAGCAGTCCGAGGGGGGGGGCGACAAGAAATGAGCAGTTCTTC

clone_size: .
v_call: TRBV14
d_call: .
j_call: TRBJ2-3
cdr3_aa: CASSPTIFEGTDTQYF
cdr3_nt: TGTGCCAGCAGCCCTACCATTTTCGAGGGCACAGATACGCAGTATTTT

clone_size: .
v_call: TRBV2
d_call: .
j_call: TRBJ2-7
cdr3_aa: CASSHRTAGSSYEQYF
cdr3_nt: TGTGCCAGCAGCCACCGGACGGCCGGGAGCTCCTACGAGCAGTACTTC

clone_size: .
v_call: TRBV5-1
d_call: .
j_call: TRBJ2-1
cdr3_aa: CASSYGTGASGGFF
cdr3_nt: TGCGCCAGCAGCTACGGCACCGGGGCCTCCGGGGGGTTCTTC

clone_size: .
v_call: TRBV28
d_call: TRBD2
j_call: TRBJ2-1
cdr3_aa: CASSSAGGMSSYNEQFF
cdr3_nt: TGTGCCAGCAGCTCCGCCGGGGGGATGAGCTCCTACAATGAGCAGTTCTTC

clone_size: .
v_call: TRBV5-4
d_call: .
j_call: TRBJ1-1
cdr3_aa: CASSFHPGDTEAFF
cdr3_nt: TGTGCCAGCAGCTTTCATCCGGGGGACACTGAAGCTTTCTTT

clone_size: .
v_call: TRBV12-5
d_call: .
j_call: TRBJ2-7
cdr3_aa: CASGPSPYEQYF
cdr3_nt: TGTGCTAGTGGCCCAAGCCCCTACGAGCAGTACTTC

clone_size: .
v_call: TRBV7-2
d_call: TRBD2
j_call: TRBJ2-3
cdr3_aa: CASSWGLAGPDTQYF
cdr3_nt: TGTGCCAGCAGCTGGGGACTAGCGGGACCAGATACGCAGTATTTT

clone_size: .
v_call: TRBV19
d_call: TRBD1
j_call: TRBJ2-5
cdr3_aa: CASRGTGAWETQYF
cdr3_nt: TGTGCCAGTAGAGGAACAGGGGCCTGGGAGACCCAGTACTTC

clone_size: once
v_call: TRBV27
d_call: .
j_call: TRBJ1-6
cdr3_aa: CASSLSPPMSSYNSPLHF
cdr3_nt: TGTGCCAGCAGTTTAAGCCCTCCGATGAGCTCCTATAATTCACCCCTCCACTTT

clone_size: .
v_call: TRBV7-9
d_call: TRBD2
j_call: TRBJ2-2
cdr3_aa: CASSQVLAGEGTGELFF
cdr3_nt: TGTGCCAGCAGCCAAGTTCTAGCGGGGGAGGGCACCGGGGAGCTGTTTTTT

clone_size: few
v_call: TRBV7-2
d_call: TRBD2
j_call: TRBJ2-3
cdr3_aa: CASSSGTSGGWWQYF
cdr3_nt: TGTGCCAGCAGCTCCGGGACTAGCGGGGGGTGGTGGCAGTATTTT

clone_size: .
v_call: TRBV5-4
d_call: .
j_call: TRBJ1-5
cdr3_aa: CASSLNPGANQPQHF
cdr3_nt: TGTGCCAGCAGCTTGAATCCAGGGGCGAATCAGCCCCAGCATTTT

clone_size: .
v_call: TRBV29-1
d_call: TRBD2
j_call: TRBJ2-7
cdr3_aa: CSVSSTSGTDEQYF
cdr3_nt: TGCAGCGTTTCCTCGACTAGCGGGACTGACGAGCAGTACTTC

clone_size: .
v_call: TRBV6-1
d_call: TRBD2
j_call: TRBJ2-5
cdr3_aa: CASRGGVGETQYF
cdr3_nt: TGTGCCAGCAGGGGGGGGGTCGGTGAGACCCAGTACTTC

clone_size: .
v_call: TRBV28
d_call: TRBD1
j_call: TRBJ2-7
cdr3_aa: CASPPGTGGGYEQYF
cdr3_nt: TGTGCCAGCCCGCCCGGGACAGGGGGTGGCTACGAGCAGTACTTC

clone_size: once
v_call: TRBV7-9
d_call: TRBD2
j_call: TRBJ2-1
cdr3_aa: CASSLPGGLAGEVEQFF
cdr3_nt: TGTGCCAGCAGCCTCCCGGGGGGACTAGCGGGAGAGGTTGAGCAGTTCTTC

clone_size: .
v_call: TRBV28
d_call: TRBD2
j_call: TRBJ2-1
cdr3_aa: CASSSPGLAGRDEQFF
cdr3_nt: TGTGCCAGCAGTTCCCCGGGACTAGCGGGAAGAGATGAGCAGTTCTTC

clone_size: few
v_call: TRBV6-6
d_call: TRBD1
j_call: TRBJ1-1
cdr3_aa: CASSPQGLRNTEAFF
cdr3_nt: TGTGCCAGCAGCCCACAGGGGTTAAGGAACACTGAAGCTTTCTTT

clone_size: .
v_call: TRBV7-3
d_call: .
j_call: TRBJ1-1
cdr3_aa: CASSLGPGNTEAFF
cdr3_nt: TGTGCCAGCAGCTTAGGTCCAGGGAACACTGAAGCTTTCTTT

clone_size: few
v_call: TRBV15
d_call: .
j_call: TRBJ1-1
cdr3_aa: CATSRVREEAFF
cdr3_nt: TGTGCCACCAGCAGAGTGAGGGAGGAAGCTTTCTTT

clone_size: .
v_call: TRBV4-3
d_call: TRBD2
j_call: TRBJ2-3
cdr3_aa: CASSHGTSGGGTDTQYF
cdr3_nt: TGCGCCAGCAGCCACGGGACTAGCGGGGGAGGCACAGATACGCAGTATTTT

clone_size: .
v_call: TRBV27
d_call: .
j_call: TRBJ2-5
cdr3_aa: CASSLSWSDQETQYF
cdr3_nt: TGTGCCAGCAGTTTATCCTGGTCAGACCAAGAGACCCAGTACTTC

clone_size: .
v_call: TRBV11-2
d_call: .
j_call: TRBJ1-6
cdr3_aa: CASSLHRVFSSPLHF
cdr3_nt: TGTGCCAGCAGCCTACACAGGGTCTTCAGTTCACCCCTCCACTTT

clone_size: few
v_call: TRBV4-1
d_call: TRBD1
j_call: TRBJ2-3
cdr3_aa: CASSPRPGQSTDTQYF
cdr3_nt: TGCGCCAGCAGCCCCCGCCCGGGACAGTCCACAGATACGCAGTATTTT

clone_size: .
v_call: TRBV11-2
d_call: .
j_call: TRBJ1-1
cdr3_aa: CASSLSGKNTEAFF
cdr3_nt: TGTGCCAGCAGCTTGTCGGGGAAGAACACTGAAGCTTTCTTT

clone_size: few
v_call: TRBV28
d_call: .
j_call: TRBJ2-7
cdr3_aa: CASSLSTFAYEQYF
cdr3_nt: TGTGCCAGCAGTTTAAGTACTTTCGCCTACGAGCAGTACTTC

clone_size: .
v_call: TRBV7-2
d_call: .
j_call: TRBJ2-1
cdr3_aa: CASSLVGGTPSNEQFF
cdr3_nt: TGTGCCAGCAGCTTAGTGGGAGGTACTCCTTCGAATGAGCAGTTCTTC

clone_size: .
v_call: TRBV27
d_call: .
j_call: TRBJ2-7
cdr3_aa: CASSLRGPDYYEQYF
cdr3_nt: TGTGCCAGCAGCCTTAGAGGTCCCGACTACTACGAGCAGTACTTC

clone_size: few
v_call: TRBV7-2
d_call: TRBD2
j_call: TRBJ2-5
cdr3_aa: CASSLGGLMETQYF
cdr3_nt: TGTGCCAGCAGCCTGGGGGGGTTAATGGAGACCCAGTACTTC

clone_size: .
v_call: TRBV6-1
d_call: TRBD2
j_call: TRBJ2-3
cdr3_aa: CASSGYFSGRMPDTQYF
cdr3_nt: TGTGCCAGCAGTGGCTACTTTAGCGGGAGGATGCCAGATACGCAGTATTTT

clone_size: .
v_call: TRBV7-9
d_call: TRBD1
j_call: TRBJ1-2
cdr3_aa: CSSSPGTGTSNYGYTF
cdr3_nt: TGTTCCAGCAGCCCCGGGACAGGGACAAGTAACTATGGCTACACCTTC

clone_size: .
v_call: TRBV19
d_call: .
j_call: TRBJ2-7
cdr3_aa: CASADRSSSYEQYF
cdr3_nt: TGTGCCAGTGCAGACAGGTCAAGCTCCTACGAGCAGTACTTC

clone_size: few
v_call: TRBV7-3
d_call: .
j_call: TRBJ2-1
cdr3_aa: CASSLNSDNEQFF
cdr3_nt: TGTGCCAGCAGCTTAAATAGCGACAATGAGCAGTTCTTC

clone_size: .
v_call: TRBV19
d_call: .
j_call: TRBJ1-2
cdr3_aa: CASSTRQWGYGYTF
cdr3_nt: TGTGCCAGTAGTACCCGACAGTGGGGCTATGGCTACACCTTC

clone_size: .
v_call: TRBV11-3
d_call: TRBD2
j_call: TRBJ2-1
cdr3_aa: CASSLGLAGVNEQFF
cdr3_nt: TGTGCCAGCAGCCTGGGACTAGCGGGGGTCAATGAGCAGTTCTTC

clone_size: .
v_call: TRBV28
d_call: TRBD1
j_call: TRBJ1-5
cdr3_aa: CASSQGVWQPQHF
cdr3_nt: TGTGCCAGCAGTCAGGGGGTTTGGCAGCCCCAGCATTTT

clone_size: .
v_call: TRBV2
d_call: TRBD2
j_call: TRBJ2-2
cdr3_aa: CASRLTSGRVNTGELFF
cdr3_nt: TGTGCCAGCAGATTGACTAGCGGGAGGGTGAACACCGGGGAGCTGTTTTTT

clone_size: .
v_call: TRBV6-5
d_call: .
j_call: TRBJ1-1
cdr3_aa: CASSFRENTEAFF
cdr3_nt: TGTGCCAGCAGTTTCCGGGAGAACACTGAAGCTTTCTTT

clone_size: .
v_call: TRBV29-1
d_call: .
j_call: TRBJ2-3
cdr3_aa: CSVVPGDTQYF
cdr3_nt: TGCAGCGTGGTCCCAGGAGATACGCAGTATTTT

clone_size: .
v_call: TRBV5-4
d_call: .
j_call: TRBJ2-5
cdr3_aa: CASSLEASSETQYF
cdr3_nt: TGTGCCAGCAGCTTGGAGGCTAGCTCGGAGACCCAGTACTTC

clone_size: .
v_call: TRBV19
d_call: TRBD1
j_call: TRBJ1-6
cdr3_aa: CASSIDSAGTGGFSPLHF
cdr3_nt: TGTGCCAGTAGTATAGATTCGGCTGGCACAGGGGGCTTTTCACCCCTCCACTTT